The clone carrying this T cell receptor (beta chain) is labeled large. V lost 1 base and J lost 9, with 13 bases in between. Germline CDR1 MGHDK, CDR2 SYGVNS. This CDR3 has 14 amino acids. This specimen belongs to a study of patients and donors after allogeneic stem cell transplantation. TCRdb re-called the RT-PCR reads through MiXCR, storing one row per CDR3 protein. The data contain some 7,600 distinct CDR3 sequences, around a tenth of them singletons. The V gene is TRBV25-1, the J gene TRBJ2-1, with D maybe TRBD1 (5 bases). What was sequenced was blood, either unsorted or a sorted T cell fraction (not recorded which). The TCR comes from a human donor who was either an allogeneic HSCT recipient or a stem cell or donor lymphocyte infusion donor (not recorded which). It is not recorded whose cells these are; they may come from a transplant donor. The CDR3 loop is CASSESGRVSEQFF. DNA of the CDR3: TGTGCCAGCAGTGAATCTGGCAGGGTCTCTGAGCAGTTCTTC.